This T cell receptor (beta chain) was profiled in a study of shared clonotypes between healthy human individuals. Study results and limitations: Clonotypes that were shared across a handful of donors made up 4% to 6% of naive CD4 clonotypes. Rarefaction demonstrated incomplete sorted-subset sequencing despite large depth.

Regarding this clone: What it binds is not known.

V was clipped by 3 bases and J by 5 bases; unmatched bases: 10. The V gene's germline CDR1 is SGHDN and CDR2 FVKESK. This CDR3 is built from 16 residues. The table came from immunoSEQ multiplex PCR; TCRdb's copy has only in-frame clones and leaves some out. This table has 1,500,000 or so clones, about 96% appearing once. The sample consisted of naive CD4+ T cells sorted from blood. The subset was: CD45RA+ positively selected. The chain has TRBV14 and TRBJ2-7; 10 bases agree with TRBD1. The clonotype was recovered from a young man in good health. DNA for the CDR3: TGTGCCAGCAGCCACCACCCCGGGACAGGGGCTAACGAGCAGTACTTC. Its translation: CASSHHPGTGANEQYF.